This note documents a single TCR beta chain sequence. The antigen remains undetermined. Clones were read by immunoSEQ multiplex PCR, and TCRdb kept only the in-frame ones, dropping some. The sample contains about 21,000 clones, approximately 83% of which appear only once. Repeated repertoire sampling spanned the course of chemoradiotherapy. The sample belongs to a study of chemoradiotherapy in HPV16-positive cancers. The overall study: A couple of HPV16-positive patients' cells yielded candidate HPV-specific clones and common motifs. Study observations and caveats: In HPV16-positive patients, HPV-responsive T-cell expansion tracked better recurrence-free survival. HPV-specific T cells were functionally defined from only a couple of HPV16-positive patients.

The source of this sequence is a human donor with HPV-associated anogenital cancer. Sequenced material: blood, taken from a patient who underwent chemoradiotherapy.

The CDR3 DNA is TGCGCCAGCAGCCGCGGGGCCGGGGTAAGGGATAATGAGCAGTTCTTC. The encoded protein is CASSRGAGVRDNEQFF. The chain is built from TRBV5-1 and TRBJ2-1, with D maybe TRBD2 (6 bases). The V end lost 4 bases, the J end lost 7 bases, and 21 bases lay between the germline ends. The CDR3 contains 16 residues. Per germline, CDR1 SGHRS and CDR2 YFSETQ.